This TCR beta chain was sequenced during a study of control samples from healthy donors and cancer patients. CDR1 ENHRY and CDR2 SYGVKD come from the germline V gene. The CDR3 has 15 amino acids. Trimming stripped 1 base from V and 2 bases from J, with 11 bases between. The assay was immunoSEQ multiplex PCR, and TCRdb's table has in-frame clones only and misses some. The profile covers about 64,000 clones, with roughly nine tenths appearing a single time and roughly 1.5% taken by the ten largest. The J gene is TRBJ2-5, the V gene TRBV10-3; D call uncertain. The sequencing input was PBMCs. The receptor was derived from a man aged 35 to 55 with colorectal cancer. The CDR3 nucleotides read TGTGCCATCAGTGAGTACCCAGTGGAGCAAGAGACCCAGTACTTC. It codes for CAISEYPVEQETQYF.